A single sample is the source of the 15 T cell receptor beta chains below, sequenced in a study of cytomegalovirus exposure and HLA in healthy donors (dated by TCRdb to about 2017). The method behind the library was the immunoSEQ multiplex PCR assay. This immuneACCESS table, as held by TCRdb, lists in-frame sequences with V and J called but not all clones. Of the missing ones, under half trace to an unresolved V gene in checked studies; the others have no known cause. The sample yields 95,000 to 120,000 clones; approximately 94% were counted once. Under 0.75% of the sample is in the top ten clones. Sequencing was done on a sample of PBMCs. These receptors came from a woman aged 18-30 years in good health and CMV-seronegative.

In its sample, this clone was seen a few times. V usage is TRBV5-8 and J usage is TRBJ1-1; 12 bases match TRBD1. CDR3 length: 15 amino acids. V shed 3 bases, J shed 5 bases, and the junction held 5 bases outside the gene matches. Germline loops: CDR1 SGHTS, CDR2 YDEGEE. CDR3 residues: CASSSGQGALTEAFF. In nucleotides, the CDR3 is TGTGCCAGCAGCTCGGGACAGGGGGCGCTGACTGAAGCTTTCTTT.

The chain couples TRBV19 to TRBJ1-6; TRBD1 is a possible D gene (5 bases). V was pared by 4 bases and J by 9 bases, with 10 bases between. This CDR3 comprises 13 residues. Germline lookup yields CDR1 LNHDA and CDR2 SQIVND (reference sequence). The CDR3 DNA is TGTGCCAGTAGTAACGACAGAGGTTCACCCCTCCACTTT. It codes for CASSNDRGSPLHF.

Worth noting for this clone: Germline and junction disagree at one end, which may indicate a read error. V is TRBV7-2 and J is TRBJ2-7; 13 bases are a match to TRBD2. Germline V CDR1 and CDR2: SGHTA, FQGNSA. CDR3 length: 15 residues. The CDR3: CASSLAGGLAGTSNF. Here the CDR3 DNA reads TGTGCCAGCAGCTTAGCGGGGGGACTAGCGGGGACGTCAAACTTC.

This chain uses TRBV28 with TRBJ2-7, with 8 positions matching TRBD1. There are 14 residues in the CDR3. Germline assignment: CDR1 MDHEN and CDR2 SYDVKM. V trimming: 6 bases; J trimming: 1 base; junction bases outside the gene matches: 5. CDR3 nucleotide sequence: TGTGCCAGCAGCCAGGACAGGGAGTCCTACGAGCAGTACTTC. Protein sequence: CASSQDRESYEQYF.

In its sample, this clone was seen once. In nucleotides, the CDR3 is TGCGCCAGCAGCCTAGGACTAGCGGGGGGGCTGCTGTTTTTT. Translation: CASSLGLAGGLLFF. The gene calls are TRBV5-1 and TRBJ2-2; 15 nucleotides line up with TRBD2. The CDR3 spans 14 residues. Germline-derived CDR1 and CDR2 are SGHRS and YFSETQ. J was trimmed by 13 bases and V by 4 bases; bases with no gene match: 5.

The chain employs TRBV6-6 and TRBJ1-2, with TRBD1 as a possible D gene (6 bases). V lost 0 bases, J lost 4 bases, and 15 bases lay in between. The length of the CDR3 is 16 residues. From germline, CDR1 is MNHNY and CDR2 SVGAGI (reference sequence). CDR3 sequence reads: CASSYSSGDRTYGYTF. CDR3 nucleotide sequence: TGTGCCAGCAGTTACTCTTCCGGCGACAGGACCTATGGCTACACCTTC.

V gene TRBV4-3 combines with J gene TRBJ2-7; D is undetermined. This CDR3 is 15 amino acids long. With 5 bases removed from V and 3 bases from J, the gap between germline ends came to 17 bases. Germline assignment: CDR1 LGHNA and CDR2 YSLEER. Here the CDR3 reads CASSEYNTNFYEQYF. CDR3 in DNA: TGCGCCAGCAGCGAATACAACACGAATTTCTACGAGCAGTACTTC.

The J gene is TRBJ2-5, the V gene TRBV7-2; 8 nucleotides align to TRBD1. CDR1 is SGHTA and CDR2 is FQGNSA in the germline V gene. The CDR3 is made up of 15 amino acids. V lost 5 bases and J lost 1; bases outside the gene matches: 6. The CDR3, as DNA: TGTGCCAGCAGCCCGCTAACAGGGGGCCAAGAGACCCAGTACTTC. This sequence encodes CASSPLTGGQETQYF.

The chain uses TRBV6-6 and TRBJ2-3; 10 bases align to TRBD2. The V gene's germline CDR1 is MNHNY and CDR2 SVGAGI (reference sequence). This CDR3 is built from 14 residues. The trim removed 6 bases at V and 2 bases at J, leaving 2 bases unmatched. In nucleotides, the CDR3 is TGTGCCAGCAGGACTAGCGGGTTCACAGATACGCAGTATTTT. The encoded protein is CASRTSGFTDTQYF.

CDR3: CASSHRDTEAFF. In DNA, the CDR3 is TGTGCCAGCAGTCACAGGGACACTGAAGCTTTCTTT. The chain uses TRBV2 and TRBJ1-1; possible D gene TRBD1, 6 bases. This CDR3 has 12 residues. The V gene's germline CDR1 is SNHLY and CDR2 FYNNEI. V lost 5 bases and J lost 3, with 7 bases in between.

The CDR3 protein is CASSIVVFGTGGTDTQYF. The CDR3 DNA is TGTGCCAGTAGTATAGTCGTTTTTGGGACAGGGGGCACAGATACGCAGTATTTT. The chain carries TRBV19 and TRBJ2-3; 10 bases are shared with TRBD1. J lost 1 base, V lost 1 base, and 8 bases had no gene match. The CDR3 length is 18 residues. Germline V gene data show CDR1 as LNHDA and CDR2 as SQIVND (reference sequence).

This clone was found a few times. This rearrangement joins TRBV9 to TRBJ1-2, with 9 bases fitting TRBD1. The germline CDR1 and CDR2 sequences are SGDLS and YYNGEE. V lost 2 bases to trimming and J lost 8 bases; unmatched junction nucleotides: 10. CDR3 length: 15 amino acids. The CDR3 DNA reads TGTGCCAGCAGCGTCCAGACAGGGGGGGTAGGGGGCTACACCTTC. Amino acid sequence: CASSVQTGGVGGYTF. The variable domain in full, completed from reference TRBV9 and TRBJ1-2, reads DSGVTQTPKHLITATGQRVTLRCSPRSGDLSVYWYQQSLDQGLQFLIQYYNGEERAKGNILERFSAQQFPDLHSELNLSSLELGDSALYFCASSVQTGGVGGYTFGSGTRLTVV.

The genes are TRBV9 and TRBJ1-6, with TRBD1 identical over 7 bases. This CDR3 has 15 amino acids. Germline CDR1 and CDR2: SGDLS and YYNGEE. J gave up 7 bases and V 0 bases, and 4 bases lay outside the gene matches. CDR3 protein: CASSVVGDSNSPLHF. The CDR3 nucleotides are TGTGCCAGCAGCGTAGTGGGGGACAGCAATTCACCCCTCCACTTT.

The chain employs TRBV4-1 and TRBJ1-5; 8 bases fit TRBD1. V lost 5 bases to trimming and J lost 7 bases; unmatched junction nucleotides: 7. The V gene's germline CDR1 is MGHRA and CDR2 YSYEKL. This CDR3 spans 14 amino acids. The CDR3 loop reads CASSDGTGGQPQHF. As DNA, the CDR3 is TGCGCCAGCAGCGACGGGACAGGCGGACAGCCCCAGCATTTT.

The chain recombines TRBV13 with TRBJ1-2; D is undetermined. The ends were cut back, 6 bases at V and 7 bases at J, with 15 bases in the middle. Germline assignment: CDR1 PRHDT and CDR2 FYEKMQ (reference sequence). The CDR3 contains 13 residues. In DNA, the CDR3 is TGTGCCAGCAGGGAGGGTTTAGTTTCTGGCTACACCTTC. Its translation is CASREGLVSGYTF.